The 26 T cell receptor beta chains in this list originate from one sample, sequenced in a study of cytomegalovirus exposure and HLA in healthy donors. Primers: 60 Vbeta forward and 13 Jbeta reverse. The assay was immunoSEQ multiplex PCR, and TCRdb's table has in-frame clones only and misses some. In the table there are approximately 90,000 clones, 75% to 80% of which are singletons. The sample consisted of PBMCs. The receptors originated from a man aged 25 to 40 in good health and CMV-seronegative.

V gene TRBV6-5 combines with J gene TRBJ1-5; no reliable D call. Trimming took 6 bases from V and 4 from J, leaving 7 bases between them. From germline, CDR1 is MNHEY and CDR2 SVGAGI. This CDR3 contains 12 residues. CDR3 sequence (DNA): TGTGCCAGCAGAGAGTCTAATCAGCCCCAGCATTTT. Translation gives CASRESNQPQHF.

The chain carries TRBV28 and TRBJ1-2; the match to TRBD1 covers 12 bases. This CDR3 comprises 16 residues. Losses at the gene ends were 10 bases for V and 5 bases for J; bases not matched to a gene: 14. CDR1 and CDR2 from the germline V gene are MDHEN and SYDVKM. The CDR3 protein is CATGLGTGGAVYGYTF. CDR3 bases: TGTGCCACCGGCCTTGGGACAGGGGGCGCGGTGTATGGCTACACCTTC.

The chain couples TRBV10-3 to TRBJ2-2; perhaps TRBD2 as D (5 bases). Trimming took off 0 bases at V and 2 bases at J, with 10 bases between the two ends. The CDR3 has 16 residues. Germline V gene lookup returns CDR1 ENHRY and CDR2 SYGVKD. The CDR3 nucleotides are TGTGCCATCAGTGAGTCGGTGACTACTAACACCGGGGAGCTGTTTTTT. Residues: CAISESVTTNTGELFF.

The chain carries TRBV5-8 and TRBJ2-2; TRBD2 aligns across 8 bases. Germline lookup yields CDR1 SGHTS and CDR2 YDEGEE. The V segment lost 4 bases and the J segment 1 base; nucleotides outside the gene matches: 9. This CDR3 spans 17 amino acids. CDR3 nucleotides: TGTGCCAGCAGCGTGGTGAGGCTAGCGGGGAACACCGGGGAGCTGTTTTTT. Translation gives CASSVVRLAGNTGELFF.

The chain couples TRBV28 to TRBJ2-7, with D tentatively TRBD1 (6 bases). V gave up 4 bases and J gave up 0 bases, with 10 bases separating them. The CDR3 loop spans 14 amino acids. Germline V gene lookup returns CDR1 MDHEN and CDR2 SYDVKM. Here the CDR3 reads CASSSMTGSYEQYF. Here the CDR3 DNA reads TGTGCCAGCAGTTCGATGACAGGCTCCTACGAGCAGTACTTC.

This clone was detected only a few times. The V call is TRBV7-2, the J call TRBJ2-7, with 8 bases aligning to TRBD2. With 1 base clipped from V and 0 bases from J, the junction kept 2 bases outside the gene matches. The CDR3 extends over 15 amino acids. CDR1 and CDR2 from the germline V gene are SGHTA and FQGNSA. The CDR3 spells CASSLVSGVSYEQYF. Written as DNA, the CDR3 is TGTGCCAGCAGCTTAGTTAGCGGGGTCTCCTACGAGCAGTACTTC.

This clone was picked up a small number of times. This sequence joins TRBV27 and TRBJ2-2; TRBD1 aligns across 7 bases. The CDR3 runs to 18 residues. V shed 5 bases, J shed 6 bases, and the junction held 18 bases outside the gene matches. From germline, CDR1 is MNHEY and CDR2 SMNVEV (reference sequence). The CDR3 DNA follows: TGTGCCAGCAGTCCCCCGGGACAGTCTATTCGTTTCCCCGGGGAGCTGTTTTTT. This sequence encodes CASSPPGQSIRFPGELFF.

This clone was counted once. Here the CDR3 DNA reads TGTGCCACCAGCAGAGAGGACAGGCGAGAGACCCAGTACTTC. Its protein product is CATSREDRRETQYF. The chain links TRBV15 to TRBJ2-5, with 7 bases aligning to TRBD1. In germline, CDR1 is LNHNV, CDR2 YYDKDF (reference sequence). Germline trimming cut 0 bases from V and 4 bases from J; bases unmatched to any gene: 2. The CDR3 loop spans 14 amino acids.

J is TRBJ2-7 and V is TRBV5-5; D ambiguous. Germline-derived CDR1 and CDR2 are SGHKS and YYEKEE (reference sequence). This CDR3 contains 15 residues. Trimming took off 0 bases at V and 2 bases at J, with 12 bases between the two ends. The CDR3 protein is CASSLARVSTYEQYF. Written as DNA, the CDR3 is TGTGCCAGCAGCTTGGCCCGGGTGAGCACCTACGAGCAGTACTTC.

The rearrangement links TRBV27 to TRBJ2-3, with 13 bases matching TRBD2. The junction had 8 bases not matched to a gene; V was cut back by 5 bases and J by 6 bases. Germline CDR1 and CDR2: MNHEY and SMNVEV (reference sequence). The CDR3 extends over 16 amino acids. The CDR3 DNA is TGTGCCAGCAGTGCAGGACTAGCGGGAGTTCGGGATACGCAGTATTTT. It translates to CASSAGLAGVRDTQYF.

The J gene is TRBJ1-1, the V gene TRBV5-1; D uncertain. The V and J ends lost 5 bases and 4 bases respectively, with 18 bases between them. The CDR3 is made up of 15 amino acids. From germline, CDR1 is SGHRS and CDR2 YFSETQ. DNA for the CDR3: TGCGCCAGCAGACTAAGGTTCGGCAGAGGCACTGAAGCTTTCTTT. Its protein is CASRLRFGRGTEAFF.

This clone occurred once. The chain recombines TRBV29-1 with TRBJ1-1; 8 bases map to TRBD1. The CDR3 contains 17 residues. Germline V gene sequence: CDR1 SQVTM, CDR2 ANQGSEA. J lost 2 bases, V lost 5 bases, and 16 bases had no gene match. CDR3 sequence reads: CSVTTLLKQGGNTEAFF. As DNA, the CDR3 is TGCAGCGTTACCACGCTTCTGAAACAGGGGGGCAACACTGAAGCTTTCTTT.

The V gene is TRBV29-1, the J gene TRBJ2-5; D may be TRBD2 (5 bases). The V end was cut by 7 bases, the J end by 5 bases, with 14 bases between. Germline V CDR1 and CDR2: SQVTM, ANQGSEA. The CDR3 runs 12 residues. The CDR3 DNA reads as TGCAGCGCCGAGGGCGGTTCGGAGACCCAGTACTTC. As protein: CSAEGGSETQYF.

The chain joins TRBV7-2 to TRBJ2-7; 11 bases fit TRBD1. Germline loops: CDR1 SGHTA, CDR2 FQGNSA. With V trimmed by 1 base and J by 7 bases, 9 bases remained unmatched. This CDR3 spans 16 amino acids. The CDR3 here is CASSLGAGQGVGEQYF. CDR3 DNA sequence: TGTGCCAGCAGCTTAGGGGCGGGACAGGGGGTGGGGGAGCAGTACTTC.

The chain has TRBV7-6 and TRBJ1-1; D is possibly TRBD1 (6 bases). The germline V and J ends were trimmed by 5 bases and 1 base, with 14 bases remaining between them. The V gene's germline CDR1 is SGHVS and CDR2 FNYEAQ. The CDR3 has 15 residues. The CDR3: CASSLYSGQNTEAFF. CDR3 bases: TGTGCCAGCAGCCTATATTCGGGACAGAACACTGAAGCTTTCTTT.

The gene calls are TRBV10-3 and TRBJ1-2, with TRBD1 as a possible D gene (5 bases). Trimming took 7 bases from V and 6 from J, leaving 18 bases between them. The CDR3 covers 14 residues. Germline CDR1 ENHRY, CDR2 SYGVKD. In DNA, the CDR3 is TGTGCCATCACCCGGGACTCCTCCTCGGATGGCTACACCTTC. Translation: CAITRDSSSDGYTF.

This clone was counted only a few times. The chain has TRBV27 and TRBJ1-3; perhaps TRBD1 as D (6 bases). Germline loops: CDR1 MNHEY, CDR2 SMNVEV (reference sequence). This CDR3 is 15 amino acids long. Trimming took off 4 bases at V and 1 base at J, with 11 bases between the two ends. The CDR3 DNA reads as TGTGCCAGCAGTTCAGCAGGACAGTCTGGAAACACCATATATTTT. It translates to CASSSAGQSGNTIYF.

J is TRBJ1-2 and V is TRBV27; the D gene is possibly TRBD1 (6 bases). V was pared by 0 bases and J by 4 bases, with 12 bases between. The CDR3 runs 15 residues. Germline V CDR1 and CDR2: MNHEY, SMNVEV (reference sequence). DNA of the CDR3: TGTGCCAGCAGTTTATCGGGGGCTTTAGGCTATGGCTACACCTTC. This sequence encodes CASSLSGALGYGYTF.

This chain joins TRBV19 and TRBJ2-5, with 10 bases matching TRBD2. The trim removed 2 bases at V and 2 bases at J, leaving 11 bases unmatched. Germline values: CDR1 LNHDA, CDR2 SQIVND (reference sequence). The CDR3 runs to 18 residues. As DNA, the CDR3 is TGTGCCAGTAGTATATTCGGTTCGGGTAGCGGGAGGCAAGAGACCCAGTACTTC. It specifies CASSIFGSGSGRQETQYF.

The chain has TRBV28 and TRBJ1-6; the match to TRBD1 covers 7 bases. V shed 5 bases and J 6 bases; nucleotides not matched to a gene: 10. This CDR3 has 16 amino acids. Germline V gene data show CDR1 as MDHEN and CDR2 as SYDVKM. CDR3 residues: CASSLTGTVSNSPLHF. CDR3 nucleotide sequence: TGTGCCAGCAGTCTTACCGGGACAGTCAGTAATTCACCCCTCCACTTT.

The chain combines TRBV2 with TRBJ2-5; 8 bases match TRBD1. With 6 bases clipped from V and 4 bases from J, the junction kept 4 bases outside the gene matches. CDR3 length: 13 residues. Germline V gene lookup returns CDR1 SNHLY and CDR2 FYNNEI. The CDR3 region has the DNA TGTGCCAGCAGGGAGGACAGGGCAGAGACCCAGTACTTC. Translated: CASREDRAETQYF.

J is TRBJ1-4 and V is TRBV6-1; D may be TRBD1 (5 bases). Germline loops: CDR1 MNHNS, CDR2 SASEGT. The CDR3 is made up of 14 amino acids. Trimming removed 4 bases from V and 5 bases from J, with 11 bases in between. CDR3 protein: CASSVWQGNEKLFF. DNA for the CDR3: TGTGCCAGCAGTGTGTGGCAGGGAAATGAAAAACTGTTTTTT.

J is TRBJ1-2 and V is TRBV28, with a possible D match to TRBD1 (5 bases). V was trimmed by 7 bases and J by 4 bases, leaving 16 bases between them. The CDR3 runs 14 residues. Per germline, CDR1 MDHEN and CDR2 SYDVKM. CDR3 loop: CASTPGEEIYGYTF. For the CDR3, the DNA is TGTGCCAGCACTCCGGGGGAGGAGATCTATGGCTACACCTTC.

This chain uses TRBV7-9 with TRBJ1-1; perhaps TRBD1 as D (5 bases). Trimming stripped 0 bases from V and 7 bases from J, with 9 bases between. The CDR3 loop spans 13 amino acids. Per germline, CDR1 SEHNR and CDR2 FQNEAQ (reference sequence). The CDR3 DNA sequence: TGTGCCAGCAGCTTAGCAGGGGCCCTTGAAGCTTTCTTT. As protein: CASSLAGALEAFF.

In this sample, this clone is medium-sized. This chain joins TRBV10-3 and TRBJ1-6; 9 positions agree with TRBD1. The ends lost 4 bases at V and 8 bases at J; junction bases unmatched: 12. The CDR3 covers 17 residues. Germline V CDR1 and CDR2: ENHRY, SYGVKD. This CDR3 reads CAISAQTGTGPDSPLHF. The DNA of the CDR3 is TGTGCCATCAGTGCCCAAACCGGGACAGGGCCTGATTCACCCCTCCACTTT.

The chain recombines TRBV19 with TRBJ1-5; 8 positions agree with TRBD1. Germline V CDR1 and CDR2: LNHDA, SQIVND (reference sequence). J lost 0 bases, V lost 10 bases, and 14 bases had no gene match. CDR3 length equals 17 residues. CDR3 sequence: CATLARRQGISNQPQHF. The DNA for the CDR3 is TGTGCCACCCTTGCTCGGAGACAGGGGATTAGCAATCAGCCCCAGCATTTT.